These 25 T cell receptor beta chains came from one sample sequenced in a study of regulatory and conventional T cells in RAG deficiency. TCRdb's copy holds only in-frame clones and misses some; the assay was immunoSEQ multiplex PCR. The sample consists of 30,000 to 35,000 clones, about nine tenths of them appearing once. These data are also associated with another study on regulatory T cells. That source reports: The PCR used 52 TRBV and 13 TRBJ primers.

What was sequenced was CD8+ T cells sorted from blood. Receptor source: a human donor in good health.

J is TRBJ2-7 and V is TRBV7-9, with 9 bases that match TRBD2. The J segment lost 5 bases and the V segment lost 2 bases, leaving 10 bases of the junction unmatched. CDR3 length: 16 residues. Per the germline V gene, CDR1 is SEHNR and CDR2 is FQNEAQ (reference sequence). The CDR3 DNA follows: TGTGCCAGCAGCTTAACCGCGGGAGGGGTTGTAAACGAGCAGTACTTC. Its protein product is CASSLTAGGVVNEQYF.

This clone was picked up a small number of times. The chain links TRBV5-6 to TRBJ2-7; 7 bases match TRBD1. Looked up from germline, CDR1 is SGHDT and CDR2 is YYEEEE. V shed 4 bases and J 2 bases; nucleotides not matched to a gene: 6. The length of the CDR3 is 14 residues. The CDR3 region is CASSATDRAYEQYF. Here the CDR3 DNA reads TGTGCCAGCAGCGCAACCGACAGGGCCTACGAGCAGTACTTC.

CDR3 sequence (DNA): TGTGCCAGCAGCCCCCCGGGGGGACAGGCGGCCTACGAGCAGTACTTC. Encoded protein: CASSPPGGQAAYEQYF. The genes are TRBV11-1 and TRBJ2-7; the D gene is possibly TRBD1 (8 bases). Looked up from germline, CDR1 is SGHAT and CDR2 is FQDESV (reference sequence). The CDR3 is made up of 16 amino acids. Trimming left V 5 bases short and J 2 bases short, with 19 bases between.

This clone appeared a few times. The chain recombines TRBV27 with TRBJ1-2, with D perhaps matching TRBD1 (5 bases). The CDR3 sequence is 13 residues long. Trimming removed 2 bases from V and 3 bases from J, with 7 bases in between. Germline CDR1 MNHEY, CDR2 SMNVEV (reference sequence). DNA of the CDR3: TGTGCCAGCAGTTTAGGGGGGGACTATGGCTACACCTTC. It translates to CASSLGGDYGYTF.

The chain links TRBV7-2 to TRBJ2-2; perhaps TRBD2 as D (6 bases). The germline V and J ends were trimmed by 11 bases and 5 bases, with 15 bases remaining between them. Germline loops: CDR1 SGHTA, CDR2 FQGNSA. This CDR3 is 13 amino acids long. The CDR3 sequence: CAGPGLGTGELFF. DNA of the CDR3: TGTGCCGGACCGGGACTCGGGACCGGGGAGCTGTTTTTT.

This clone has just one count. V usage is TRBV6-5 and J usage is TRBJ2-1, with D tentatively TRBD1 (5 bases). V lost 8 bases and J lost 5, with 10 bases in between. The CDR3 consists of 12 residues. Germline loops: CDR1 MNHEY, CDR2 SVGAGI. This CDR3 is CASRDSNNEQFF. The CDR3 DNA reads as TGTGCCAGCCGAGACAGCAACAATGAGCAGTTCTTC.

This chain uses TRBV5-4 with TRBJ2-2, with D possibly TRBD1 on 6 matching bases. The V end was cut by 0 bases, the J end by 6 bases, with 9 bases between. Germline lookup yields CDR1 SGHNT and CDR2 YYREEE (reference sequence). The CDR3 is 14 amino acids. The CDR3 reads CASSLDAGAGELFF. DNA for the CDR3: TGTGCCAGCAGCTTGGATGCAGGGGCCGGGGAGCTGTTTTTT.

The chain employs TRBV7-2 and TRBJ2-7; TRBD1 agrees at 8 bases. V lost 4 bases to trimming and J lost 9 bases; unmatched junction nucleotides: 17. The CDR3 extends over 16 amino acids. Germline V lookup: CDR1 SGHTA, CDR2 FQGNSA. The CDR3 region is CASSSFTGGILRGQYF. For the CDR3, the DNA is TGTGCCAGCAGCTCGTTCACAGGGGGTATCCTACGAGGGCAGTACTTC.

The rearrangement links TRBV7-9 to TRBJ1-2; 7 bases match TRBD1. This CDR3 has 14 amino acids. CDR1 is SEHNR, CDR2 FQNEAQ, per germline (reference sequence). The V gene end was trimmed by 5 bases and the J gene end by 5 bases; junction bases not matched to a gene: 8. Here the CDR3 reads CASSTGDSYYGYTF. Written as DNA, the CDR3 is TGTGCCAGCAGCACGGGGGACAGCTATTATGGCTACACCTTC.

The J gene is TRBJ2-2, the V gene TRBV6-1; D ambiguous. V dropped 7 bases and J dropped 0 bases, with 9 bases sitting between them. Germline values: CDR1 MNHNS, CDR2 SASEGT. The CDR3 extends over 14 amino acids. In DNA, the CDR3 is TGTGCCAGCACGGCAGGAACGAACACCGGGGAGCTGTTTTTT. Translation gives CASTAGTNTGELFF.

The chain has TRBV30 and TRBJ1-5, with D hard to call. The CDR3 runs to 13 residues. Germline-derived CDR1 and CDR2 are GTSNPN and SVGIG (reference sequence). V gave up 5 bases and J gave up 5 bases, with 13 bases separating them. The CDR3 sequence is CAWGEAGYQPQHF. CDR3 sequence (DNA): TGTGCCTGGGGGGAGGCAGGCTATCAGCCCCAGCATTTT.

The rearrangement links TRBV6-5 to TRBJ1-5; 8 nucleotides match TRBD1. V trimming: 6 bases; J trimming: 6 bases; junction bases outside the gene matches: 7. There are 14 residues in the CDR3. Germline CDR1 and CDR2: MNHEY and SVGAGI. This chain's CDR3 is CASRDKQGVQPQHF. Written as DNA, the CDR3 is TGTGCCAGCAGGGATAAACAGGGGGTTCAGCCCCAGCATTTT.

This sequence joins TRBV19 and TRBJ1-1; 7 nucleotides align to TRBD1. V dropped 10 bases and J dropped 1; count of bases not matched to a gene: 6. This CDR3 contains 13 residues. Germline V gene data show CDR1 as LNHDA and CDR2 as SQIVND (reference sequence). CDR3 bases: TGTGCCACTTTGACAGGGCAGAACACTGAAGCTTTCTTT. Protein product: CATLTGQNTEAFF.

The J gene is TRBJ2-3, the V gene TRBV5-6, with 10 bases matching TRBD2. This CDR3 is built from 16 residues. Trimming cost V 3 bases and J 2 bases; bases outside gene matches: 6. Germline V gives CDR1 SGHDT, CDR2 YYEEEE. The CDR3 bases are TGTGCCAGCAGCTCCCTAGCGGGAGATAACACAGATACGCAGTATTTT. Protein sequence: CASSSLAGDNTDTQYF.

The chain couples TRBV6-4 to TRBJ2-6; D is uncertain. The CDR3 sequence is 14 residues long. V was pared by 8 bases and J by 3 bases, with 11 bases between. Per the germline V gene, CDR1 is MRHNA and CDR2 is SNTAGT. The CDR3 loop is CASSITSGANVLTF. As DNA, the CDR3 is TGTGCCAGCTCAATCACGAGTGGGGCCAACGTCCTGACTTTC.

The chain combines TRBV6-1 with TRBJ1-2; TRBD1 agrees at 7 bases. Per germline, CDR1 MNHNS and CDR2 SASEGT. Unmatched junction bases numbered 14, after V lost 1 base and J lost 0 bases. The CDR3 spans 19 residues. The CDR3 coding sequence is TGTGCCAGCAGTGAAGGTCCGGGGGACAGCCCGCTACCTAACTATGGCTACACCTTC. Translating gives CASSEGPGDSPLPNYGYTF.

This clone was counted a single time. V gene TRBV19 combines with J gene TRBJ2-2; D perhaps matches TRBD2 (6 bases). This CDR3 has 15 amino acids. Germline V lookup: CDR1 LNHDA, CDR2 SQIVND (reference sequence). The V end was cut by 9 bases, the J end by 5 bases, with 19 bases between. This CDR3 is CASSPGLGLTGELFF. The CDR3 DNA is TGTGCCAGCTCTCCGGGACTCGGGTTAACCGGGGAGCTGTTTTTT.

The V call is TRBV27, the J call TRBJ1-2; D is ambiguous. This CDR3 has 14 amino acids. Trimming shortened V by 5 bases and J by 1 base, and 11 bases separated the two germline ends. Germline V gene sequence: CDR1 MNHEY, CDR2 SMNVEV (reference sequence). The chain's CDR3 is CASSMTPFNYGYTF. The CDR3 bases are TGTGCCAGCAGTATGACACCATTTAACTATGGCTACACCTTC.

This clone has more than one count but fewer than ten. The chain uses TRBV19 and TRBJ1-1, with a tentative D call TRBD1 (5 bases). Trimming took off 8 bases at V and 4 bases at J, with 11 bases between the two ends. The CDR3 has 12 amino acids. Germline V CDR1 and CDR2: LNHDA, SQIVND (reference sequence). The CDR3 loop is CASGIGTTEAFF. The CDR3 coding sequence is TGTGCCAGTGGAATTGGGACCACTGAAGCTTTCTTT.

The chain has TRBV29-1 and TRBJ1-4, with D maybe TRBD1 (6 bases). From germline, CDR1 is SQVTM and CDR2 ANQGSEA. V lost 3 bases, J lost 2 bases, and 10 bases lay in between. This CDR3 has 14 residues. The CDR3 bases are TGCAGCGTTGACGTGGGGGCCACTAATGAAAAACTGTTTTTT. The encoded protein is CSVDVGATNEKLFF.

This clone turned up a few times. The V call is TRBV7-9, the J call TRBJ2-7; D is undetermined. CDR1 SEHNR and CDR2 FQNEAQ come from the germline V gene (reference sequence). V lost 1 base and J lost 6, with 10 bases in between. The CDR3 is 13 residues long. DNA for the CDR3: TGTGCCAGCAGCTTAGAACCCCGTGGCGAGCAGTACTTC. It is translated as CASSLEPRGEQYF.

This clone was recorded once. The V gene is TRBV4-2, the J gene TRBJ2-3, with 12 positions matching TRBD2. V shed 0 bases, J shed 6 bases, and the junction held 10 bases outside the gene matches. The CDR3 runs 18 residues. Germline loops: CDR1 LGHNA, CDR2 YNFKEQ. In nucleotides, the CDR3 is TGTGCCAGCAGCCAAGAGGGTCGCCTAGCGGGGGGGCGGGATACGCAGTATTTT. Its translation: CASSQEGRLAGGRDTQYF.

This chain joins TRBV5-1 and TRBJ2-2; possible D gene TRBD1, 6 bases. Germline CDR1 reads SGHRS; CDR2 reads YFSETQ. Trimming cost V 2 bases and J 2 bases, with 10 bases left between them. The CDR3 has 15 residues. This chain's CDR3 is CASSLLTGNTGELFF. The CDR3 coding sequence is TGCGCCAGCAGCTTATTGACAGGCAACACCGGGGAGCTGTTTTTT.

The genes are TRBV7-9 and TRBJ2-2; 11 bases match TRBD2. The CDR3 consists of 18 residues. Unmatched junction bases numbered 4, after V lost 1 base and J lost 0 bases. CDR1 SEHNR and CDR2 FQNEAQ come from the germline V gene (reference sequence). The CDR3 loop is CASSLVGLAVPNTGELFF. CDR3 coding DNA: TGTGCCAGCAGCTTAGTGGGACTAGCGGTCCCGAACACCGGGGAGCTGTTTTTT.

About this clone itself: The junction departs from germline at one end; a sequencing error may be responsible. The chain carries TRBV9 and TRBJ1-6; D not certain. The CDR3 extends over 14 amino acids. CDR1 and CDR2 (germline): SGDLS, YYNGEE. The CDR3 here is CASSVAYRNSPFHF. CDR3 nucleotide sequence: TGTGCCAGCAGCGTAGCTTATCGTAATTCACCCTTCCACTTT.